The 2 T cell receptor beta chains given below trace back to one sample, sequenced in a study of OX40 agonist ivuxolimab in advanced cancers. The protocol was immunoSEQ multiplex PCR, while the TCRdb copy is restricted to in-frame clones and leaves out a portion. The sample consists of tens of thousands of clones, around 77% of them appearing once. Sample: CD4+ or CD8+ T cells sorted from blood, taken in a trial of the OX40 agonist ivuxolimab. The receptors come from an adult with an advanced solid tumor such as melanoma, head and neck, liver or kidney cancer.

The table lists this clone with a few counts. Other DNA sequences in this sample translate to the same CDR3. The V gene is TRBV7-2, the J gene TRBJ1-3; D is unresolved. This CDR3 comprises 15 residues. Trimming left V 1 base short and J 0 bases short, with 7 bases between. The V gene's germline CDR1 is SGHTA and CDR2 FQGNSA. CDR3 coding DNA: TGTGCCAGCAGCTTAGTTGGCAGCTCTGGAAACACCATATATTTT. Translation: CASSLVGSSGNTIYF.

The rearrangement joins TRBV5-1 to TRBJ2-7, with TRBD1 matching 8 bases. J was trimmed by 0 bases and V by 3 bases; bases with no gene match: 2. Germline V CDR1 and CDR2: SGHRS, YFSETQ. This CDR3 spans 14 amino acids. The CDR3 DNA reads TGCGCCAGCAGCTGGACAGGGAACTCCTACGAGCAGTACTTC. Its translation: CASSWTGNSYEQYF.